This TCR beta chain derives from a study of sequential checkpoint blockade in melanoma. At the level of the study: Both treatment sequences were followed by maintenance nivolumab.

Trimming stripped 1 base from V and 5 bases from J, with 8 bases between. Germline values: CDR1 SNHLY, CDR2 FYNNEI. There are 13 residues in the CDR3. Treatment defined: randomized to nivolumab then ipilimumab (arm A) or the reverse (arm B). No patient had prior DNA-damaging chemotherapy. Sorted cells were live CD3+CD8+, lacking CD19 and CD56, from PBMCs. This table comes from immunoSEQ multiplex PCR, and its TCRdb copy is limited to in-frame clones, with some not included. Altogether approximately 28,000 clones are present, 83% being singletons, with the ten largest covering about a sixth. Source: CD8+ T cells sorted from blood (inferred from file names), taken from a patient given nivolumab and ipilimumab in sequence. The J gene is TRBJ1-1, the V gene TRBV2, with D unclear. The receptor comes from a human donor with melanoma. The CDR3 loop is CASSEVPGTEAFF. DNA of the CDR3: TGTGCCAGCAGTGAAGTCCCCGGGACTGAAGCTTTCTTT.